This passage covers 9 T cell receptor beta chains from one sample sequenced in a study of graft-versus-host responses after intestinal transplantation. The data were produced by immunoSEQ multiplex PCR, yet TCRdb's version contains in-frame clones alone and is incomplete. Of tens of thousands of clones in the sample, 85% to 95% were seen once. Antigen specificity for these receptors is unknown. The sequences come from unstimulated CD8+ T cells sorted from spleen or lymph node cells, collected before intestinal transplant. These receptor sequences come from a human donor who received an intestinal transplant.

V usage is TRBV27 and J usage is TRBJ2-7; D remains unclear. V lost 0 bases, J lost 6 bases, and 15 bases lay in between. This CDR3 comprises 15 residues. In germline, CDR1 is MNHEY, CDR2 SMNVEV (reference sequence). The CDR3 region is CASSLSLGSPAEQYF. The CDR3 nucleotides are TGTGCCAGCAGTTTATCTCTGGGTAGCCCTGCCGAGCAGTACTTC.

V is TRBV5-8 and J is TRBJ2-5; 7 bases line up with TRBD1. The CDR3 totals 16 residues. The ends lost 3 bases at V and 2 bases at J; junction bases unmatched: 10. Germline lookup yields CDR1 SGHTS and CDR2 YDEGEE. In nucleotides, the CDR3 is TGTGCCAGCAGCTCAGTAGACAGGGCTTCGCAAGAGACCCAGTACTTC. It yields the protein CASSSVDRASQETQYF.

The V call is TRBV5-1, the J call TRBJ2-7, with a possible D match to TRBD1 (6 bases). Trimming took 1 base from V and 1 from J, leaving 12 bases between them. Per germline, CDR1 SGHRS and CDR2 YFSETQ. There are 15 residues in the CDR3. CDR3 DNA: TGCGCCAGCAGCTTGAGGGGGACGGGATCCTACGAGCAGTACTTC. It yields the protein CASSLRGTGSYEQYF.

The CDR3 loop is CASSLSGQELGRYEQYF. DNA of the CDR3: TGTGCCAGCAGTTTATCGGGGCAAGAACTAGGCCGCTACGAGCAGTACTTC. The genes are TRBV27 and TRBJ2-7; either TRBD1 or TRBD2 may fit D (5 bases each). The CDR3 is made up of 17 amino acids. V was cut by 0 bases and J by 3 bases, with 18 bases left in between. Germline V lookup: CDR1 MNHEY, CDR2 SMNVEV (reference sequence).

CDR3 sequence (DNA): TGTGCCAGCAGTGAGGGGGACAGGAGACCCTACTATGGCTACACCTTC. As protein: CASSEGDRRPYYGYTF. V gene TRBV6-1 combines with J gene TRBJ1-2; TRBD1 matches at 8 bases. The J segment lost 3 bases and the V segment lost 3 bases, leaving 9 bases of the junction unmatched. The CDR3 consists of 16 residues. CDR1 MNHNS and CDR2 SASEGT come from the germline V gene.

This rearrangement joins TRBV11-2 to TRBJ2-7; 7 nucleotides agree with TRBD2. V was clipped by 0 bases and J by 0 bases; unmatched bases: 2. This CDR3 contains 15 residues. In germline, CDR1 is SGHAT, CDR2 FQNNGV. The DNA of the CDR3 is TGTGCCAGCAGCTTAGAAAGCGGGATCTCCTACGAGCAGTACTTC. This encodes CASSLESGISYEQYF.

The CDR3 sequence is CASRRAPGQLKYNEQFF. The CDR3 DNA reads as TGTGCCAGCAGGCGAGCACCTGGCCAATTAAAATACAATGAGCAGTTCTTC. V usage is TRBV27 and J usage is TRBJ2-1; no clear D. Deletions cut 6 bases from V and 4 bases from J, with 22 bases between. The CDR3 runs 17 residues. Germline V gene lookup returns CDR1 MNHEY and CDR2 SMNVEV (reference sequence).

This clone occurred once. This CDR3 is CASSLKGSNQPQHF. The CDR3 bases are TGTGCCAGCAGTTTAAAGGGTTCCAATCAGCCCCAGCATTTT. This sequence joins TRBV28 and TRBJ1-5; no reliable D call. Trimming shortened V by 2 bases and J by 3 bases, and 8 bases separated the two germline ends. The CDR3 covers 14 residues. Germline V gene lookup returns CDR1 MDHEN and CDR2 SYDVKM. The full variable domain, completed using reference TRBV28 and TRBJ1-5, is DVKVTQSSRYLVKRTGEKVFLECVQDMDHENMFWYRQDPGLGLRLIYFSYDVKMKEKGDIPEGYSVSREKKERFSLILESASTNQTSMYLCASSLKGSNQPQHFGDGTRLSIL.

The rearrangement uses TRBV21-1 and TRBJ2-7; the table gives TRBD1 as D, unverified against the DNA. TRBV21-1 is labeled a pseudogene. The CDR3 extends over 16 amino acids. This CDR3 is CASSARSRTGGYEQYF. DNA of the CDR3: TGTGCCAGCAGCGCAAGAAGCCGGACAGGGGGTTACGAGCAGTACTTC.